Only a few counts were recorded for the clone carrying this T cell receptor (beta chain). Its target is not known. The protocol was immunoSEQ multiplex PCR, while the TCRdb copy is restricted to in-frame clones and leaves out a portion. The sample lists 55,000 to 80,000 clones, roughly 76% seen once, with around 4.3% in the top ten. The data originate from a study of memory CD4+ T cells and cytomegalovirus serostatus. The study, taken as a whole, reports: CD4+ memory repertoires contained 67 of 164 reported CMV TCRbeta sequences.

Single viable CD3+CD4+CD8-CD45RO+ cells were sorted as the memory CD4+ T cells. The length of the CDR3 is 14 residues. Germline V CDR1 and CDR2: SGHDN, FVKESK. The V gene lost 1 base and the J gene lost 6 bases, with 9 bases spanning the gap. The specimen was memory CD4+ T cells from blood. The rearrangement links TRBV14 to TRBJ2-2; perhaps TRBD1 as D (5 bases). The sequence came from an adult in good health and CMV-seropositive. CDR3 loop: CASSQGRGAGELFF. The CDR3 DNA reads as TGTGCCAGCAGCCAAGGAAGGGGTGCCGGGGAGCTGTTTTTT.